The 26 T cell receptor beta chains in this list originate from one sample, sequenced in a study of shared clonotypes between healthy human individuals. Naive CD8 cells lacked CD45RO, underwent positive selection for CCR7 and left out terminally differentiated effector memory CD45RA+ cells. Clones were read by immunoSEQ multiplex PCR, and TCRdb kept only the in-frame ones, dropping some. The data show some 800,000 clones, almost 95% seen once. The sequenced sample consisted of naive CD8+ T cells sorted from blood. The receptor source for this set is a young man in good health.

This chain joins TRBV28 and TRBJ2-7; TRBD1 matches 7 bases. The CDR3 length is 16 residues. Looked up from germline, CDR1 is MDHEN and CDR2 is SYDVKM. After removal of 5 bases from V and 5 bases from J, the junction contained 15 bases not matched to a gene. This CDR3 is CASSPHTGVYSDEQYF. As DNA, the CDR3 is TGTGCCAGCAGTCCACATACAGGGGTTTATTCCGACGAGCAGTACTTC.

This sequence joins TRBV18 and TRBJ1-2; D is ambiguous. The CDR3 has 15 amino acids. CDR1 is KGHSH, CDR2 LQKENI, per germline. The V end was cut by 2 bases, the J end by 6 bases, with 16 bases between. The CDR3 nucleotides read TGTGCCAGCTCACCAAGTCTGGAGAGGAAAGATGGCTACACCTTC. Its translation is CASSPSLERKDGYTF.

The gene calls are TRBV9 and TRBJ2-5; 11 nucleotides match TRBD1. Losses at the gene ends were 4 bases for V and 2 bases for J; bases not matched to a gene: 7. This CDR3 comprises 16 residues. Germline CDR1 is SGDLS and CDR2 is YYNGEE. This CDR3 reads CASSPGDRGSQETQYF. The CDR3 region has the DNA TGTGCCAGCAGCCCTGGGGACAGGGGGTCACAAGAGACCCAGTACTTC.

The chain is built from TRBV5-6 and TRBJ2-7; 7 positions agree with TRBD1. The ends lost 5 bases at V and 4 bases at J; junction bases unmatched: 9. The length of the CDR3 is 14 residues. CDR1 and CDR2 (germline): SGHDT, YYEEEE. This CDR3 is CASRPRQGPYEQYF. The CDR3 region has the DNA TGTGCCAGCAGACCTAGACAGGGCCCATACGAGCAGTACTTC.

The chain joins TRBV27 to TRBJ2-1; D is unresolved. The germline V gene has CDR1 MNHEY and CDR2 SMNVEV (reference sequence). Trimming took off 6 bases at V and 2 bases at J, with 11 bases between the two ends. This CDR3 is 14 amino acids long. The CDR3 region has the DNA TGTGCCAGCAGCCCCACGTCGGCCTACAATGAGCAGTTCTTC. Amino acid sequence: CASSPTSAYNEQFF.

The rearrangement uses TRBV7-9 and TRBJ2-2, with 7 bases aligning to TRBD1. The CDR3 is 16 amino acids. From germline, CDR1 is SEHNR and CDR2 FQNEAQ (reference sequence). Trimming at V came to 5 bases and at J to 0 bases, leaving 6 bases not matched to a gene. CDR3 nucleotide sequence: TGTGCCAGCAGCCCTTGGGACAGTCCGAACACCGGGGAGCTGTTTTTT. Translating it yields CASSPWDSPNTGELFF. The entire variable domain, with the rest obtained from reference TRBV7-9 and TRBJ2-2, is as follows: DTGVSQNPRHKITKRGQNVTFRCDPISEHNRLYWYRQTLGQGPEFLTYFQNEAQLEKSRLLSDRFSAERPKGSFSTLEIQRTEQGDSAMYLCASSPWDSPNTGELFFGEGSRLTVL.

This clone was found once. The chain links TRBV9 to TRBJ1-2; D may be TRBD1 (5 bases). The V and J ends lost 1 base and 2 bases respectively, with 6 bases between them. The CDR3 is 13 residues long. The V gene's germline CDR1 is SGDLS and CDR2 YYNGEE. The CDR3 DNA reads TGTGCCAGCAGCGTACGGGGGAACTATGGCTACACCTTC. Translated, it gives CASSVRGNYGYTF.

This chain connects TRBV5-1 to TRBJ2-3; 8 bases are shared with TRBD1. Germline CDR1 reads SGHRS; CDR2 reads YFSETQ. This CDR3 contains 16 residues. V dropped 2 bases and J dropped 1; count of bases not matched to a gene: 6. CDR3 coding DNA: TGCGCCAGCAGCTTAGATCAGGGGGCGCGCACAGATACGCAGTATTTT. Amino acid sequence: CASSLDQGARTDTQYF.

The rearrangement uses TRBV9 and TRBJ2-1, with D perhaps being TRBD1 or TRBD2 (6 bases each). Trimming left V 8 bases short and J 7 bases short, with 25 bases between. Per the germline V gene, CDR1 is SGDLS and CDR2 is YYNGEE. This CDR3 region has 16 residues. DNA for the CDR3: TGTGCCAGTGCGCTCGCCGGCGGGACACCCAAAAATGAGCAGTTCTTC. This codes for CASALAGGTPKNEQFF.

The gene calls are TRBV7-9 and TRBJ2-5; 7 nucleotides agree with TRBD2. The assigned J gene may be wrong: the sequence end matches TRBJ2-7 better. CDR3 length equals 13 residues. Germline lookup yields CDR1 SEHNR and CDR2 FQNEAQ (reference sequence). CDR3 coding DNA: TGTGCCAGCGGAGCGGGATTGTCCTACGAGCAGTACTTC. It yields the protein CASGAGLSYEQYF.

This clone was counted a single time. This chain uses TRBV6-6 with TRBJ2-7, with TRBD2 as a possible D gene (6 bases). CDR1 MNHNY and CDR2 SVGAGI come from the germline V gene (reference sequence). Trimming cost V 4 bases and J 4 bases, with 8 bases left between them. CDR3 size: 12 residues. In DNA form, the CDR3 reads TGTGCCAGCAGTTTGGAGGGATACGAGCAGTACTTC. Its protein product is CASSLEGYEQYF.

The rearrangement joins TRBV20-1 to TRBJ1-1; 8 bases agree with TRBD1. CDR3 length: 11 residues. J lost 6 bases, V lost 6 bases, and 3 bases had no gene match. The germline CDR1 and CDR2 sequences are DFQATT and SNEGSKA (reference sequence). This CDR3 is CSARQGPEAFF. CDR3 coding DNA: TGCAGTGCGAGACAGGGGCCTGAAGCTTTCTTT.

The chain has TRBV5-4 and TRBJ2-7; D is uncertain. This CDR3 contains 14 residues. CDR1 SGHNT and CDR2 YYREEE come from the germline V gene (reference sequence). V gave up 4 bases and J gave up 3 bases, with 14 bases separating them. The chain's CDR3 is CASSRTGRNYEQYF. The CDR3 coding sequence is TGTGCCAGCAGCCGCACGGGCAGAAACTACGAGCAGTACTTC.

V and J are TRBV28 and TRBJ1-3, with 7 bases lining up with TRBD1. The junction had 5 bases not matched to a gene; V was cut back by 6 bases and J by 0 bases. The CDR3 totals 15 residues. The germline CDR1 and CDR2 sequences are MDHEN and SYDVKM. The chain's CDR3 is CASSRDRGSGNTIYF. The CDR3 DNA reads as TGTGCCAGCAGCCGGGACAGAGGCTCTGGAAACACCATATATTTT.

The rearrangement links TRBV9 to TRBJ2-1; D is tentatively TRBD1 or TRBD2 (5 bases each). V lost 0 bases and J lost 8, with 12 bases in between. The CDR3 spans 14 residues. CDR1 is SGDLS, CDR2 YYNGEE, per germline. The CDR3 spells CASSVVGESDEQFF. CDR3 bases: TGTGCCAGCAGCGTAGTAGGGGAGAGCGATGAGCAGTTCTTC.

The chain is built from TRBV29-1 and TRBJ2-1; D is perhaps TRBD1 (7 bases). CDR3 size: 14 residues. V lost 6 bases and J 3 bases, leaving 15 bases between the germline ends. The germline gives CDR1 SQVTM, CDR2 ANQGSEA. CDR3 bases: TGCAGCGTGAGGGGGGACAGATACTACAATGAGCAGTTCTTC. The encoded protein is CSVRGDRYYNEQFF.

This chain connects TRBV4-2 to TRBJ2-7, with 11 bases that match TRBD2. The CDR3 sequence is 15 residues long. V trimming: 4 bases; J trimming: 2 bases; junction bases outside the gene matches: 4. The germline V gene has CDR1 LGHNA and CDR2 YNFKEQ. CDR3 loop: CASSRPGLAAYEQYF. The CDR3 region has the DNA TGTGCCAGCAGCCGGCCGGGACTAGCGGCCTACGAGCAGTACTTC.

The CDR3 sequence is CASSLVGTGVGNQPQHF. The CDR3 DNA sequence: TGTGCCAGCAGCTTAGTTGGGACAGGGGTAGGAAATCAGCCCCAGCATTTT. The V call is TRBV7-8, the J call TRBJ1-5; 10 bases match TRBD1. This CDR3 spans 17 amino acids. V trimming: 1 base; J trimming: 4 bases; junction bases outside the gene matches: 7. Germline loops: CDR1 SGHVS, CDR2 FQNEAQ.

This chain uses TRBV9 with TRBJ1-2, with TRBD1 matching 8 bases. Trimming removed 4 bases from V and 5 bases from J; junction bases left unmatched: 16. The CDR3 runs to 17 residues. In germline, CDR1 is SGDLS, CDR2 YYNGEE. The CDR3 sequence: CASSPQKNRGTGYGYTF. The CDR3 bases are TGTGCCAGCAGCCCCCAGAAGAACAGGGGGACGGGATATGGCTACACCTTC.

In the case of this clone: Within the sample, other DNA sequences also encode this same CDR3. The chain is built from TRBV10-3 and TRBJ2-1; D is ambiguous. V was cut by 0 bases and J by 4 bases, with 7 bases left in between. The germline V gene encodes CDR1 ENHRY and CDR2 SYGVKD. This CDR3 has 14 amino acids. CDR3 residues: CAISESVGYNEQFF. Written as DNA, the CDR3 is TGTGCCATCAGTGAGTCGGTGGGGTACAATGAGCAGTTCTTC.

This chain uses TRBV18 with TRBJ2-5; possible D gene TRBD1, 5 bases. The CDR3 runs 15 residues. Germline V lookup: CDR1 KGHSH, CDR2 LQKENI. The ends were cut back, 2 bases at V and 3 bases at J, with 13 bases in the middle. CDR3 coding DNA: TGTGCCAGCTCACCAGCTCTGCGCAGGGAAGAGACCCAGTACTTC. This gives the protein CASSPALRREETQYF.

This clone was seen once. The gene calls are TRBV10-3 and TRBJ2-5; 13 nucleotides match TRBD2. CDR1 and CDR2 from the germline V gene are ENHRY and SYGVKD. Trimming at V came to 6 bases and at J to 5 bases, leaving 9 bases not matched to a gene. There are 16 residues in the CDR3. The CDR3 is CAISEDWTSGSETQYF. CDR3 DNA sequence: TGTGCCATCAGCGAGGACTGGACTAGCGGGAGTGAGACCCAGTACTTC.

The rearrangement joins TRBV4-1 to TRBJ2-7; 7 bases line up with TRBD1. Germline lookup yields CDR1 MGHRA and CDR2 YSYEKL. The CDR3 consists of 15 residues. The trim removed 1 base at V and 5 bases at J, leaving 8 bases unmatched. CDR3 loop: CASSQAERGRDEQYF. The CDR3 DNA is TGCGCCAGCAGCCAAGCGGAGAGGGGGCGGGACGAGCAGTACTTC.

This chain joins TRBV18 and TRBJ1-1, with D tentatively TRBD1 (5 bases). CDR3 length equals 15 residues. V was clipped by 3 bases and J by 1 base, with 12 bases between them. Germline V gives CDR1 KGHSH, CDR2 LQKENI. The CDR3 sequence is CASSPQGEGNTEAFF. The CDR3 DNA follows: TGTGCCAGCTCACCCCAGGGAGAAGGGAACACTGAAGCTTTCTTT.

The chain has TRBV29-1 and TRBJ2-2, with D possibly TRBD1 on 6 matching bases. V lost 2 bases and J 3 bases, leaving 13 bases between the germline ends. Germline CDR1 SQVTM, CDR2 ANQGSEA. This CDR3 has 15 residues. DNA for the CDR3: TGCAGCGTTGAAAGAACAGGGACCGACACCGGGGAGCTGTTTTTT. Its protein product is CSVERTGTDTGELFF.

The V and J genes are TRBV10-3 and TRBJ2-1; D is unresolved. V was clipped by 3 bases and J by 1 base, with 10 bases between them. CDR1 and CDR2 from the germline V gene are ENHRY and SYGVKD. CDR3 length equals 15 residues. Here the CDR3 reads CAISDGVLSYNEQFF. CDR3 nucleotides: TGTGCCATCAGTGATGGGGTCTTGTCCTACAATGAGCAGTTCTTC.